This entry concerns a single T cell receptor beta chain. Sequenced by immunoSEQ multiplex PCR; TCRdb stores in-frame clones only, minus some. This table has tens of thousands of clones, around 80% appearing once. This sample was included in a study of blood T cell repertoires in COVID-19. The wider study: The United States, Italy and Spain were the sources of the acute and convalescent COVID-19 samples. Sources were T cells, B-cell-depleted T cells, or PBMCs; the material itself was cDNA or gDNA.

Germline trimming cut 3 bases from V and 4 bases from J; bases unmatched to any gene: 10. Germline lookup yields CDR1 LNHDA and CDR2 SQIVND (reference sequence). The CDR3 sequence is 16 residues long. This clonotype was sampled from a woman older than 75 with acute or convalescent COVID-19. The sequencing input was peripheral blood. The V and J genes are TRBV19 and TRBJ2-7; 9 bases map to TRBD2. The CDR3: CASSILAGGPWYEQYF. DNA for the CDR3: TGTGCCAGTAGTATCTTGGCGGGAGGGCCTTGGTACGAGCAGTACTTC.